This TCR beta chain was retrieved from a study of blood T cell repertoires in COVID-19. In the study overall: The study drew acute and convalescent COVID-19 samples from the United States, Italy and Spain. PBMCs, B-cell-depleted T cells, or T cells were the source of the cDNA or gDNA that made up the material.

In the authors' methods: Amplification with reference gene primers provided the estimates of nucleated cell counts. Only in-frame clones appear in the TCRdb table, and some are missing; sequencing was by immunoSEQ multiplex PCR. The DNA gave D and trimming, while V, J and clone size come from that table. The table has about 73,000 clones, 89% seen once. This CDR3 comprises 15 residues. From germline, CDR1 is SGHRS and CDR2 YFSETQ. J gave up 9 bases and V 3 bases, and 9 bases lay outside the gene matches. The source is a man older than 75 with acute or convalescent COVID-19. The sample consisted of peripheral blood. This chain connects TRBV5-1 to TRBJ2-1; 10 nucleotides agree with TRBD2. CDR3 residues: CASSWSGRALGEQFF. CDR3 nucleotides: TGCGCCAGCAGCTGGAGCGGGAGGGCCCTCGGTGAGCAGTTCTTC.